The 15 T cell receptor beta chains listed next were all sequenced from one sample in a study of blood T cell repertoires in COVID-19. Profiled with immunoSEQ multiplex PCR; TCRdb holds only in-frame clones, not every one. This table has about 250,000 clones, approximately 86% appearing once. The specimen was PBMCs or T cells enriched from blood (not recorded which). The receptors derive from a woman in her 30s with acute COVID-19.

The V call is TRBV2, the J call TRBJ1-2; 8 nucleotides match TRBD1. The trim removed 6 bases at V and 2 bases at J, leaving 5 bases unmatched. CDR1 and CDR2 (germline): SNHLY, FYNNEI. The CDR3 is made up of 14 amino acids. The CDR3 sequence is CASRVQGANYGYTF. CDR3 sequence (DNA): TGTGCCAGCAGGGTTCAGGGGGCGAACTATGGCTACACCTTC.

V gene TRBV19 combines with J gene TRBJ2-2, with TRBD2 matching 8 bases. The CDR3 is 17 amino acids. The germline V gene encodes CDR1 LNHDA and CDR2 SQIVND (reference sequence). Losses at the gene ends were 1 base for V and 5 bases for J; bases not matched to a gene: 9. In DNA, the CDR3 is TGTGCCAGTAGTATAGGTCGGAGCGGGGGTAGGACCGGGGAGCTGTTTTTT. Its protein product is CASSIGRSGGRTGELFF. Looking up the rest from reference TRBV19 and TRBJ2-2 gives the full variable domain: DGGITQSPKYLFRKEGQNVTLSCEQNLNHDAMYWYRQDPGQGLRLIYYSQIVNDFQKGDIAEGYSVSREKKESFPLTVTSAQKNPTAFYLCASSIGRSGGRTGELFFGEGSRLTVL.

The chain is built from TRBV7-3 and TRBJ2-1; 8 bases match TRBD2. Germline loops: CDR1 SGHTA, CDR2 FQGTGA. The CDR3 has 17 amino acids. V was pared by 4 bases and J by 1 base, with 9 bases of the junction left unmatched. The CDR3 reads CASSSPGGGRSYNEQFF. CDR3 sequence (DNA): TGTGCCAGCAGCTCCCCGGGGGGGGGACGGTCCTACAATGAGCAGTTCTTC.

V usage is TRBV10-1 and J usage is TRBJ2-5; tentative D call: TRBD1 (5 bases). Between the trimmed V and J ends, which lost 7 bases and 5 bases, there was a span of 14 bases. Germline V lookup: CDR1 WNHNN, CDR2 SYGVQD (reference sequence). The CDR3 totals 13 residues. The CDR3 region is CASKGGRAETQYF. CDR3 in DNA: TGCGCCAGCAAGGGCGGCAGGGCTGAGACCCAGTACTTC.

The V gene is TRBV21-1, the J gene TRBJ2-7; the D call of TRBD1 is as the table states it, not checked on the DNA. TRBV21-1 is described as a pseudogene. The CDR3 sequence is 12 residues long. The CDR3 reads CASSTTDYEQYF. CDR3 nucleotide sequence: TGTGCCAGCAGCACAACAGACTACGAGCAGTACTTC.

The chain recombines TRBV15 with TRBJ2-2, with TRBD2 matching 12 bases. V lost 3 bases and J lost 3; bases outside the gene matches: 5. This CDR3 has 17 residues. Germline-derived CDR1 and CDR2 are LNHNV and YYDKDF (reference sequence). CDR3 in DNA: TGTGCCACCAGCAGGGGACTAGCGGGTCCTTACACCGGGGAGCTGTTTTTT. Protein sequence: CATSRGLAGPYTGELFF.

The J gene is TRBJ2-7, the V gene TRBV7-9; no clear D gene. There are 14 residues in the CDR3. The V and J ends lost 5 bases and 0 bases respectively, with 11 bases between them. The germline gives CDR1 SEHNR, CDR2 FQNEAQ (reference sequence). CDR3 bases: TGTGCCAGCAGCCCTAATTCTGACTCCTACGAGCAGTACTTC. Protein product: CASSPNSDSYEQYF.

Here the CDR3 DNA reads TGTGCTAGTGCTCCCGGGACACCCACACGAAGGACCCAGTACTTC. It is translated as CASAPGTPTRRTQYF. The gene calls are TRBV12-5 and TRBJ2-5; tentative D call: TRBD1 (6 bases). CDR1 is LGHNT and CDR2 is FRNRAP in the germline V gene. The CDR3 totals 15 residues. Trimming left V 7 bases short and J 7 bases short, with 22 bases between.

This clone was observed a handful of times. The chain is built from TRBV7-2 and TRBJ2-7; 8 bases agree with TRBD2. With V trimmed by 5 bases and J by 5 bases, 11 bases remained unmatched. The CDR3 is made up of 15 amino acids. Per the germline V gene, CDR1 is SGHTA and CDR2 is FQGNSA. The CDR3 region is CASSQRGGRFHEQYF. CDR3 nucleotides: TGTGCCAGCAGCCAACGGGGGGGCCGCTTCCACGAGCAGTACTTC.

The chain couples TRBV19 to TRBJ1-5; 8 nucleotides agree with TRBD1. Germline assignment: CDR1 LNHDA and CDR2 SQIVND (reference sequence). With 2 bases clipped from V and 7 bases from J, the junction kept 13 bases outside the gene matches. This CDR3 has 17 amino acids. The DNA for the CDR3 is TGTGCCAGTAGTATAATGGCCACAGGGGGAACCTCGCAGCCCCAGCATTTT. Translating it yields CASSIMATGGTSQPQHF.

This chain joins TRBV3-1 (or the pseudogene TRBV3-2) and TRBJ2-1; D may be TRBD2 (6 bases). Trimming pared 0 bases from V and 2 bases from J, leaving 11 bases between. In germline, CDR1 is LGHDT, CDR2 YNNKEL (reference sequence). This CDR3 spans 16 amino acids. The CDR3 region is CASSQERDPTYNEQFF. DNA of the CDR3: TGTGCCAGCAGCCAAGAGCGGGACCCCACCTACAATGAGCAGTTCTTC.

The gene calls are TRBV27 and TRBJ2-2; no clear D. CDR3 length: 13 amino acids. The germline gives CDR1 MNHEY, CDR2 SMNVEV (reference sequence). Between the trimmed V and J ends, which lost 1 base and 2 bases, there was a span of 2 bases. Written as DNA, the CDR3 is TGTGCCAGCAGTTTATTAAACACCGGGGAGCTGTTTTTT. Translated, it gives CASSLLNTGELFF.

The chain has TRBV5-1 and TRBJ1-1; TRBD1 is a possible D gene (5 bases). Germline values: CDR1 SGHRS, CDR2 YFSETQ. The CDR3 length is 13 residues. V was pared by 4 bases and J by 5 bases, with 12 bases between. CDR3: CASSRREGTEAFF. The CDR3 region has the DNA TGCGCCAGCAGCCGGCGGGAGGGGACTGAAGCTTTCTTT. The variable domain in full, with the rest retrieved from reference TRBV5-1 and TRBJ1-1, is KAGVTQTPRYLIKTRGQQVTLSCSPISGHRSVSWYQQTPGQGLQFLFEYFSETQRNKGNFPGRFSGRQFSNSRSEMNVSTLELGDSALYLCASSRREGTEAFFGQGTRLTVV.

This sequence joins TRBV27 and TRBJ2-3; D gene uncertain. The V and J ends lost 2 bases and 4 bases respectively, with 10 bases between them. This CDR3 is 14 amino acids long. Germline CDR1 and CDR2: MNHEY and SMNVEV (reference sequence). CDR3 in amino acids: CASSLVGLADTQYF. CDR3 nucleotides: TGTGCCAGCAGTTTAGTGGGCTTGGCAGATACGCAGTATTTT.

V is TRBV4-2 and J is TRBJ2-3; 8 bases line up with TRBD2. CDR3 size: 15 residues. V shed 1 base and J 1 base; nucleotides not matched to a gene: 1. The germline CDR1 and CDR2 sequences are LGHNA and YNFKEQ. In DNA form, the CDR3 reads TGTGCCAGCAGCCAAGCCGGGGGGGGCACAGATACGCAGTATTTT. Residues: CASSQAGGGTDTQYF.